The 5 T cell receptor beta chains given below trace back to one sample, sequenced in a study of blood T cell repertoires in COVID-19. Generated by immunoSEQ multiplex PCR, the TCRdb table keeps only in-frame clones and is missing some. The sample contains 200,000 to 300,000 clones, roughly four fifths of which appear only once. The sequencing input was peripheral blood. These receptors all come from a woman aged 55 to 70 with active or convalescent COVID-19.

Written as DNA, the CDR3 is TGTGCCAGCAGTGAGGAGAGGGCTGAAAAACTGTTTTTT. It yields the protein CASSEERAEKLFF. This chain joins TRBV6-4 and TRBJ1-4; D ambiguous. Germline CDR1 is MRHNA and CDR2 is SNTAGT. Trimming took 3 bases from V and 7 from J, leaving 9 bases between them. This CDR3 comprises 13 residues.

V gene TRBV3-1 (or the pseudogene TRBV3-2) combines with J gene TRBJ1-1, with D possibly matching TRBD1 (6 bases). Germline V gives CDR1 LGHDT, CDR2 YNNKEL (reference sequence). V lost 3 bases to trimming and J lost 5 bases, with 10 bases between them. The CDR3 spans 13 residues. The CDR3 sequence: CASSQTQGTEAFF. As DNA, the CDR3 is TGTGCCAGCAGCCAGACCCAGGGGACTGAAGCTTTCTTT.

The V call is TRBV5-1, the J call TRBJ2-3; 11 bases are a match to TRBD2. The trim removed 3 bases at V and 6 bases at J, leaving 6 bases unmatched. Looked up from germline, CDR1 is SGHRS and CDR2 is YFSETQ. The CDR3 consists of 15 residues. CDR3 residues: CASSSLAGGPDTQYF. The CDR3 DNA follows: TGCGCCAGCAGCTCCTTAGCGGGGGGGCCGGATACGCAGTATTTT.

CDR3 sequence (DNA): TGTGCCAGCAGTCCCGTGGGAGGGACAGGGGGTGAAGGCTACACCTTC. It is translated as CASSPVGGTGGEGYTF. The chain recombines TRBV27 with TRBJ1-2, with 11 bases identical to TRBD1. Germline-derived CDR1 and CDR2 are MNHEY and SMNVEV (reference sequence). CDR3 length: 16 residues. V dropped 5 bases and J dropped 8; count of bases not matched to a gene: 13.

The chain's CDR3 is CASSQGSYYEQYF. The DNA for the CDR3 is TGTGCCAGCAGCCAAGGCTCCTACTACGAGCAGTACTTC. V usage is TRBV3-1 (or the pseudogene TRBV3-2) and J usage is TRBJ2-7; unclear D gene. The CDR3 is 13 residues long. V was trimmed by 1 base and J by 3 bases, leaving 7 bases between them. Germline lookup yields CDR1 LGHDT and CDR2 YNNKEL (reference sequence).